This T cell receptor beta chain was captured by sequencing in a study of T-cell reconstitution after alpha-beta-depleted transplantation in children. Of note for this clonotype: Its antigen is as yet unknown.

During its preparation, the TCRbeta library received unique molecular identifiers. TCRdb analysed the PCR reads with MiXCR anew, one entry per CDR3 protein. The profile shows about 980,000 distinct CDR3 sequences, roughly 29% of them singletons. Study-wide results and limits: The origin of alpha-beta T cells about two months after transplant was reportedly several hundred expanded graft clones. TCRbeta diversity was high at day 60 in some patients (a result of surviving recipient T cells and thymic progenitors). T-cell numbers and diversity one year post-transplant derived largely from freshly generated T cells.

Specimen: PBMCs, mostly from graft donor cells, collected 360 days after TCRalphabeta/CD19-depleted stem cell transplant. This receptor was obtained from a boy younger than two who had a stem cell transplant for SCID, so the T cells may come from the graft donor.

The CDR3 loop is CASISAGASGRTQYF. The CDR3 DNA reads as TGTGCCAGCATCAGTGCGGGGGCCTCGGGGAGGACCCAGTACTTC. The V and J genes are TRBV28 and TRBJ2-5; tentative D call: TRBD2 (7 bases). V was pared by 7 bases and J by 7 bases, with 22 bases between. The CDR3 length is 15 residues. Germline CDR1 is MDHEN and CDR2 is SYDVKM.